These T cell receptor beta chains were read from a single sample in a study of cytomegalovirus exposure and HLA in healthy donors. The method was immunoSEQ multiplex PCR; TCRdb's version includes in-frame clones alone and lacks a portion of them. In the table there are 150,000 to 200,000 clones, more than 65% of which are singletons. Sequencing was performed on PBMCs. The receptor set was obtained from a woman between 18 and 30 years old in good health and CMV-seropositive. Each CDR3 is given with its conserved first and last residue. D genes are given only for firm matches. Size is omitted from some rows. Given values are once, few, many or a class for expanded clones.

abundance: -
d_gene: -
j_gene: TRBJ2-5
v_gene: TRBV6-1
CDR3aa: CASSGDWGLRTQYF
CDR3nt: TGTGCCAGCAGTGGGGATTGGGGCCTGAGGACCCAGTACTTC

abundance: -
d_gene: -
j_gene: TRBJ1-4
v_gene: TRBV19
CDR3aa: CASSPPGLKLNEKLFF
CDR3nt: TGTGCCAGTAGTCCCCCAGGCCTAAAACTTAATGAAAAACTGTTTTTT

abundance: -
d_gene: -
j_gene: TRBJ2-7
v_gene: TRBV5-1
CDR3aa: CASSLTGGNYEQYF
CDR3nt: TGCGCCAGCAGCTTGACAGGAGGGAACTACGAGCAGTACTTC

abundance: few
d_gene: -
j_gene: TRBJ1-1
v_gene: TRBV2
CDR3aa: CASSRRQAGEAFF
CDR3nt: TGTGCCAGCAGTCGGAGACAGGCCGGAGAAGCTTTCTTT

abundance: -
d_gene: -
j_gene: TRBJ2-3
v_gene: TRBV7-3
CDR3aa: CASSSATANTQYF
CDR3nt: TGTGCCAGCAGCTCCGCGACAGCCAATACGCAGTATTTT

abundance: -
d_gene: -
j_gene: TRBJ1-4
v_gene: TRBV5-5
CDR3aa: CASSSQQNNEKLFF
CDR3nt: TGTGCCAGCAGCTCGCAACAGAATAATGAAAAACTGTTTTTT

abundance: -
d_gene: -
j_gene: TRBJ2-5
v_gene: TRBV11-2
CDR3aa: CASSLDGAQETQYF
CDR3nt: TGTGCCAGCAGCTTAGATGGGGCCCAAGAGACCCAGTACTTC

abundance: -
d_gene: TRBD1
j_gene: TRBJ1-6
v_gene: TRBV6-1
CDR3aa: CASSEASGGNSPLHF
CDR3nt: TGTGCCAGCAGTGAAGCCTCAGGGGGGAATTCACCCCTCCACTTT

abundance: few
d_gene: -
j_gene: TRBJ2-3
v_gene: TRBV18
CDR3aa: CASSPGSPGDTQYF
CDR3nt: TGTGCCAGCTCACCCGGGTCCCCGGGAGATACGCAGTATTTT

abundance: -
d_gene: TRBD1
j_gene: TRBJ2-1
v_gene: TRBV6-5
CDR3aa: CASSGTETYNEQFF
CDR3nt: TGTGCCAGCAGTGGGACAGAAACCTACAATGAGCAGTTCTTC

abundance: -
d_gene: TRBD1
j_gene: TRBJ2-7
v_gene: TRBV6-1
CDR3aa: CASDPGQGTLYEQYF
CDR3nt: TGTGCCAGCGACCCGGGACAGGGGACCCTCTACGAGCAGTACTTC

abundance: once
d_gene: -
j_gene: TRBJ2-3
v_gene: TRBV9
CDR3aa: CASTARGSAPTDTQYF
CDR3nt: TGTGCCAGCACCGCCCGGGGGTCAGCCCCCACAGATACGCAGTATTTT

abundance: -
d_gene: TRBD1
j_gene: TRBJ1-1
v_gene: TRBV7-9
CDR3aa: CASSSGQGEAFF
CDR3nt: TGTGCCAGCAGCTCTGGACAGGGGGAAGCTTTCTTT

abundance: once
d_gene: -
j_gene: TRBJ2-7
v_gene: TRBV7-3
CDR3aa: CASSLRPRDEQYF
CDR3nt: TGTGCCAGCAGCTTACGTCCCCGGGACGAGCAGTACTTC

abundance: -
d_gene: TRBD1
j_gene: TRBJ1-1
v_gene: TRBV2
CDR3aa: CASSDRGLNTEAFF
CDR3nt: TGTGCCAGCAGTGACAGGGGGCTGAACACTGAAGCTTTCTTT

abundance: -
d_gene: TRBD1
j_gene: TRBJ2-5
v_gene: TRBV7-9
CDR3aa: CASSSIDREETQYF
CDR3nt: TGTGCCAGCAGCTCCATCGACAGGGAAGAGACCCAGTACTTC

abundance: once
d_gene: TRBD1
j_gene: TRBJ2-3
v_gene: TRBV5-4
CDR3aa: CASSPDRGETDTQYF
CDR3nt: TGTGCCAGCAGCCCAGACAGGGGGGAGACAGATACGCAGTATTTT

abundance: -
d_gene: TRBD1
j_gene: TRBJ2-5
v_gene: TRBV7-9
CDR3aa: CASSASGTGFQETQYF
CDR3nt: TGTGCCAGCAGCGCCTCCGGGACAGGTTTCCAAGAGACCCAGTACTTC

abundance: once
d_gene: -
j_gene: TRBJ2-6
v_gene: TRBV19
CDR3aa: CASSQFTGANVLTF
CDR3nt: TGTGCCAGTAGCCAATTCACTGGGGCCAACGTCCTGACTTTC

abundance: -
d_gene: -
j_gene: TRBJ2-3
v_gene: TRBV4-3
CDR3aa: CASSQEPGLSTDTQYF
CDR3nt: TGCGCCAGCAGCCAGGAACCGGGACTTAGCACAGATACGCAGTATTTT

abundance: -
d_gene: -
j_gene: TRBJ1-4
v_gene: TRBV2
CDR3aa: CASTRGRLGEKLFF
CDR3nt: TGTGCCAGCACCCGGGGGAGGTTGGGTGAAAAACTGTTTTTT

abundance: -
d_gene: TRBD2
j_gene: TRBJ2-1
v_gene: TRBV9
CDR3aa: CASSVTAGAYNEQFF
CDR3nt: TGTGCCAGCAGCGTGACGGCGGGGGCCTACAATGAGCAGTTCTTC

abundance: -
d_gene: TRBD1
j_gene: TRBJ2-3
v_gene: TRBV5-1
CDR3aa: CASSLSGQGADTQYF
CDR3nt: TGCGCCAGCAGCTTGTCCGGACAGGGTGCAGATACGCAGTATTTT

abundance: -
d_gene: -
j_gene: TRBJ2-7
v_gene: TRBV29-1
CDR3aa: CSVEFLFYEQYF
CDR3nt: TGCAGCGTTGAATTTCTCTTCTACGAGCAGTACTTC

abundance: -
d_gene: -
j_gene: TRBJ2-3
v_gene: TRBV9
CDR3aa: CASSVGVDSDTQYF
CDR3nt: TGTGCCAGCAGCGTAGGGGTCGACTCAGATACGCAGTATTTT

abundance: once
d_gene: -
j_gene: TRBJ2-4
v_gene: TRBV6-1
CDR3aa: CASSEGAGQVNIQYF
CDR3nt: TGTGCCAGCAGTGAAGGTGCAGGCCAGGTAAACATTCAGTACTTC

abundance: -
d_gene: TRBD2
j_gene: TRBJ2-1
v_gene: TRBV27
CDR3aa: CASTRSGGAYNEQFF
CDR3nt: TGTGCCAGCACCCGAAGCGGGGGGGCTTACAATGAGCAGTTCTTC

abundance: -
d_gene: TRBD1
j_gene: TRBJ1-5
v_gene: TRBV18
CDR3aa: CASSPRQGNQPQHF
CDR3nt: TGTGCCAGCTCACCAAGACAGGGTAATCAGCCCCAGCATTTT

abundance: -
d_gene: TRBD1
j_gene: TRBJ1-2
v_gene: TRBV7-9
CDR3aa: CASSLSGQGFNYGYTF
CDR3nt: TGTGCCAGCAGCTTAAGTGGACAGGGGTTTAACTATGGCTACACCTTC

abundance: few
d_gene: TRBD1
j_gene: TRBJ2-2
v_gene: TRBV6-1
CDR3aa: CASRHRGRTGELFF
CDR3nt: TGTGCCAGCAGACACAGGGGGCGCACCGGGGAGCTGTTTTTT

abundance: -
d_gene: -
j_gene: TRBJ1-1
v_gene: TRBV19
CDR3aa: CASRFRGNTEAFF
CDR3nt: TGTGCCAGTAGGTTCAGGGGGAACACTGAAGCTTTCTTT

abundance: -
d_gene: TRBD1
j_gene: TRBJ2-7
v_gene: TRBV7-2
CDR3aa: CASSGQGAAYEQYF
CDR3nt: TGTGCCAGCAGCGGACAGGGGGCGGCCTACGAGCAGTACTTC

abundance: -
d_gene: TRBD1
j_gene: TRBJ2-1
v_gene: TRBV7-9
CDR3aa: CASSPTGTDRYNEQFF
CDR3nt: TGTGCCAGCAGCCCAACCGGGACAGACCGTTACAATGAGCAGTTCTTC

abundance: -
d_gene: TRBD1
j_gene: TRBJ1-2
v_gene: TRBV6-1
CDR3aa: CASTGDRVGYTF
CDR3nt: TGTGCCAGCACCGGGGACAGGGTAGGCTACACCTTC

abundance: -
d_gene: TRBD1
j_gene: TRBJ2-7
v_gene: TRBV7-2
CDR3aa: CASSLTGVFEQYF
CDR3nt: TGTGCCAGCAGCTTGACAGGGGTCTTCGAGCAGTACTTC

abundance: -
d_gene: -
j_gene: TRBJ1-5
v_gene: TRBV5-5
CDR3aa: CASSSEGRFQPQHF
CDR3nt: TGTGCCAGCAGCTCTGAGGGCAGATTTCAGCCCCAGCATTTT

abundance: -
d_gene: -
j_gene: TRBJ1-2
v_gene: TRBV2
CDR3aa: CASSVGEDYGYTF
CDR3nt: TGTGCCAGCAGTGTGGGCGAAGACTATGGCTACACCTTC

abundance: -
d_gene: TRBD1
j_gene: TRBJ1-1
v_gene: TRBV19
CDR3aa: CASSGLTGGHTEAFF
CDR3nt: TGTGCCAGTAGTGGGTTAACAGGGGGCCACACTGAAGCTTTCTTT

abundance: -
d_gene: TRBD2
j_gene: TRBJ2-3
v_gene: TRBV9
CDR3aa: CASSLKPGLADTQYF
CDR3nt: TGTGCCAGCAGCCTTAAACCGGGACTAGCAGATACGCAGTATTTT

abundance: -
d_gene: TRBD1
j_gene: TRBJ2-7
v_gene: TRBV19
CDR3aa: CASSAAGQVSYEQYF
CDR3nt: TGTGCCAGTAGTGCCGCCGGACAGGTATCCTACGAGCAGTACTTC

abundance: -
d_gene: -
j_gene: TRBJ1-1
v_gene: TRBV5-1
CDR3aa: CASSPQDNTEAFF
CDR3nt: TGCGCCAGCAGCCCACAAGATAACACTGAAGCTTTCTTT